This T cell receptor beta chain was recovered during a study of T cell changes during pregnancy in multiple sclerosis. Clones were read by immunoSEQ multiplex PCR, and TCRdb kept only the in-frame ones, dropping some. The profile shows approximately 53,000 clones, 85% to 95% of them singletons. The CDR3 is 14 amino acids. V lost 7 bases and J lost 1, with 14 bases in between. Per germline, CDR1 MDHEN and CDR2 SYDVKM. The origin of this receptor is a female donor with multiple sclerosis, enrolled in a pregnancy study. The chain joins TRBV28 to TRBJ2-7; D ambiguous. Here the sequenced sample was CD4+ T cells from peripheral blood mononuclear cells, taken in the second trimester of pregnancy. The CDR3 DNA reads TGTGCCAGCACACCCCAGGCCCTATCCTACGAGCAGTACTTC. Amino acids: CASTPQALSYEQYF.